Below, 8 T cell receptor beta chains from the same sample are listed, as sequenced in a study of shared clonotypes between healthy human individuals. Repertoires were generated with immunoSEQ multiplex PCR, while TCRdb's copy carries only in-frame clones and drops some. The data show about a million clones, with approximately 72% seen just once and 1.4% to 1.5% held by the top ten. The sample consisted of memory CD4+ T cells sorted from blood. Subset reported: CD45RA-negative fraction. Receptors originate from a man aged 18 to 29 in good health.

The V call is TRBV18, the J call TRBJ1-2; 7 positions match TRBD1. Germline CDR1 KGHSH, CDR2 LQKENI. The CDR3 runs 15 residues. J gave up 6 bases and V 1 base, and 8 bases lay outside the gene matches. The CDR3 sequence is CASSPQGQATDGYTF. As DNA, the CDR3 is TGTGCCAGCTCACCACAAGGACAGGCAACGGATGGCTACACCTTC. Combining the CDR3 with reference TRBV18 and TRBJ1-2 gives the whole variable domain NAGVMQNPRHLVRRRGQEARLRCSPMKGHSHVYWYRQLPEEGLKFMVYLQKENIIDESGMPKERFSAEFPKEGPSILRIQQVVRGDSAAYFCASSPQGQATDGYTFGSGTRLTVV.

The CDR3 DNA follows: TGTGCCAGCAGTAAACAGGATGAGCAGTTCTTC. Its protein product is CASSKQDEQFF. The chain uses TRBV6-1 and TRBJ2-1; D might be TRBD1 (5 bases). Trimming took 5 bases from V and 8 from J, leaving 7 bases between them. The germline V gene has CDR1 MNHNS and CDR2 SASEGT. The CDR3 length is 11 residues.

The J gene is TRBJ2-7, the V gene TRBV7-2; 8 bases fit TRBD1. V was pared by 5 bases and J by 3 bases, with 12 bases of the junction left unmatched. The CDR3 is 16 amino acids. Looked up from germline, CDR1 is SGHTA and CDR2 is FQGNSA. The CDR3 is CASSQGRGRSGYEQYF. CDR3 coding DNA: TGTGCCAGCAGCCAAGGCAGGGGGCGCTCAGGCTACGAGCAGTACTTC.

The V call is TRBV4-2, the J call TRBJ1-1, with TRBD1 identical over 9 bases. This CDR3 contains 14 residues. After removal of 4 bases from V and 4 bases from J, the junction contained 4 bases not matched to a gene. CDR1 is LGHNA, CDR2 YNFKEQ, per germline. CDR3 coding DNA: TGTGCCAGCAGCCCTTGGGACAGGGTCACTGAAGCTTTCTTT. Translation: CASSPWDRVTEAFF.

This clone was found a few times. The DNA of the CDR3 is TGTGCCAGCAGTTTATTAGGGGCTAATGAAAAACTGTTTTTT. Protein: CASSLLGANEKLFF. The rearrangement uses TRBV27 and TRBJ1-4; possibly TRBD1 for D (5 bases). Trimming took 1 base from V and 3 from J, leaving 6 bases between them. The CDR3 totals 14 residues. CDR1 is MNHEY and CDR2 is SMNVEV in the germline V gene (reference sequence).

The J gene is TRBJ2-5, the V gene TRBV7-9; 8 nucleotides match TRBD2. J was trimmed by 5 bases and V by 0 bases; bases with no gene match: 14. CDR1 is SEHNR and CDR2 is FQNEAQ in the germline V gene (reference sequence). There are 18 residues in the CDR3. CDR3 sequence reads: CASSLAGGSGVFQETQYF. DNA of the CDR3: TGTGCCAGCAGCTTAGCAGGAGGTAGCGGGGTATTTCAGGAGACCCAGTACTTC.

The chain employs TRBV9 and TRBJ2-5; D may be TRBD2 (5 bases). Germline values: CDR1 SGDLS, CDR2 YYNGEE. Trimming pared 4 bases from V and 4 bases from J, leaving 17 bases between. This CDR3 spans 15 amino acids. CDR3 bases: TGTGCCAGCAGCCCACGGGGAAGTCTACGAGAGACCCAGTACTTC. Its protein is CASSPRGSLRETQYF.

The chain carries TRBV5-1 and TRBJ2-7; D is unclear. The CDR3 totals 13 residues. In germline, CDR1 is SGHRS, CDR2 YFSETQ. The V end lost 0 bases, the J end lost 6 bases, and 10 bases lay between the germline ends. The CDR3, as DNA: TGCGCCAGCAGCTTGGGTTCGGTCGGCGAGCAGTACTTC. Protein: CASSLGSVGEQYF.